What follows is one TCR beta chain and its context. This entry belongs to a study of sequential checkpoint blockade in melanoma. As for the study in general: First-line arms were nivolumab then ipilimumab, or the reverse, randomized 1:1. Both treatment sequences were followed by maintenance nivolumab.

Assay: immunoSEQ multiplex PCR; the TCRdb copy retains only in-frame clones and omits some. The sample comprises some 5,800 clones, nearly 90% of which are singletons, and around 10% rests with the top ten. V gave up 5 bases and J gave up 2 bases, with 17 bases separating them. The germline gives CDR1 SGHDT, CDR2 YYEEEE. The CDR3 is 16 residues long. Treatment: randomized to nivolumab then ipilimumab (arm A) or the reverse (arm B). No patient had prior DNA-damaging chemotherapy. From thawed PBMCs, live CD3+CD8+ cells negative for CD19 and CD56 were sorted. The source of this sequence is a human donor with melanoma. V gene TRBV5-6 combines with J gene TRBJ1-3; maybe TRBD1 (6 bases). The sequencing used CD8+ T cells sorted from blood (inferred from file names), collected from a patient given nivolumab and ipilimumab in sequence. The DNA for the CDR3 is TGTGCCAGCAGTTATCAGGGGCTCGAGGCTGGAAACACCATATATTTT. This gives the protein CASSYQGLEAGNTIYF.